A selection of T cell receptor beta chains follows, all from one sample in a study of CD8+ T cells in alopecia areata. The protocol was immunoSEQ multiplex PCR, while the TCRdb copy is restricted to in-frame clones and leaves out a portion. The data show 150,000 to 200,000 clones, with 50% to 60% seen just once and around 15% held by the top ten. Sequencing used CD4+ T cells sorted from blood, obtained at week 0. These receptors were collected from a human donor with alopecia areata. Both conserved end residues are part of each CDR3. A D gene is named only where the DNA matches it firmly. Rows may omit the clone size; those that give it use once, few, many or a size class.

j_call v_call d_call clone_size cdr3_aa cdr3_nt
TRBJ1-6 TRBV27 . . CASTEGSYSPLHF TGTGCCAGCACAGAGGGCAGTTATTCACCCCTCCACTTT
TRBJ1-6 TRBV10-3 . . CAISTGGPLHF TGTGCCATCAGTACTGGTGGACCCCTCCACTTT
TRBJ2-7 TRBV29-1 TRBD1 . CSVRRDREYF TGCAGCGTTCGTCGGGACAGGGAGTACTTC
TRBJ2-7 TRBV30 . . CAWRPPTFTYYEQYF TGTGCCTGGCGACCCCCCACTTTCACCTACTACGAGCAGTACTTC
TRBJ2-3 TRBV5-1 . . CASSLGPPDGGDTQYF TGCGCCAGCAGCTTGGGGCCCCCGGACGGGGGAGATACGCAGTATTTT
TRBJ1-4 TRBV7-9 TRBD1 few CASSQQGAGNEKLFF TGTGCCAGCAGCCAACAGGGGGCCGGTAATGAAAAACTGTTTTTT
TRBJ1-2 TRBV2 . . CASSDGYDYGYTF TGTGCCAGCAGTGATGGGTATGACTATGGCTACACCTTC
TRBJ1-1 TRBV6-5 TRBD1 . CASSPGQALNTEAFF TGTGCCAGCAGCCCCGGACAGGCCCTGAACACTGAAGCTTTCTTT
TRBJ2-1 TRBV29-1 . . CSGHVRPGNNEQFF TGCAGCGGTCACGTACGTCCCGGAAACAATGAGCAGTTCTTC
TRBJ2-7 TRBV7-3 . . CASSFSSYEQYF TGTGCCAGCAGCTTTTCCTCCTACGAGCAGTACTTC
TRBJ1-2 TRBV30 . few CGSTTAGGYTF TGTGGGTCCACAACGGCCGGGGGCTACACCTTC
TRBJ2-3 TRBV4-1 TRBD2 . CASSRPLAGSTDTQYF TGCGCCAGCAGCAGACCACTAGCGGGGAGCACAGATACGCAGTATTTT
TRBJ2-7 TRBV11-2 TRBD1 . CASSRTGQASYEQYF TGTGCCAGCAGTCGTACGGGACAGGCTTCCTACGAGCAGTACTTC
TRBJ2-3 TRBV19 TRBD2 . CASTPGLGDDTQYF TGTGCCAGTACCCCCGGACTAGGGGATGATACGCAGTATTTT
TRBJ1-1 TRBV29-1 TRBD1 few CSVDVNRGWGAFF TGCAGCGTTGATGTCAACAGGGGTTGGGGAGCTTTCTTT
TRBJ1-1 TRBV9 TRBD1 . CASSRGRVNTEAFF TGTGCCAGCAGCAGGGGGCGGGTGAACACTGAAGCTTTCTTT
TRBJ1-1 TRBV6-5 TRBD1 . CASIDRGRTEAFF TGTGCCAGCATCGACAGGGGGAGAACTGAAGCTTTCTTT
TRBJ1-2 TRBV27 TRBD1 once CASSLRTGPTGGYTF TGTGCCAGCAGTCTTCGGACAGGTCCTACGGGTGGCTACACCTTC
TRBJ2-3 TRBV4-2 . once CASSQESGGASTDTQYF TGTGCCAGCAGCCAAGAATCCGGGGGAGCTTCCACAGATACGCAGTATTTT
TRBJ2-7 TRBV5-1 . . CASMAGPSGSSYEQYF TGCGCCAGCATGGCCGGACCTTCGGGTTCTTCCTACGAGCAGTACTTC
TRBJ1-2 TRBV9 . . CASSVALAEGQANGYTF TGTGCCAGCAGCGTAGCCCTCGCGGAGGGGCAGGCGAATGGCTACACCTTC
TRBJ2-3 TRBV7-2 . many CASSLASGGGADTQYF TGTGCCAGCAGCTTAGCTTCGGGGGGCGGGGCAGATACGCAGTATTTT
TRBJ1-5 TRBV5-1 . . CASSSQGLGQPQHF TGCGCCAGCAGCTCACAGGGTCTAGGCCAGCCCCAGCATTTT
TRBJ2-1 TRBV18 TRBD1 . CASSPPAGGYNEQFF TGTGCCAGCTCACCACCGGCAGGGGGCTACAATGAGCAGTTCTTC
TRBJ2-7 TRBV6-1 TRBD2 . CASTAASGGYEQYF TGTGCCAGCACGGCGGCTAGCGGGGGGTACGAGCAGTACTTC
TRBJ2-5 TRBV11-3 . . CASSLGRETQYF TGTGCCAGCAGCCTAGGGCGCGAGACCCAGTACTTC
TRBJ1-1 TRBV25-1 . . CASSEYGVMAEAFF TGTGCCAGCAGTGAATATGGGGTAATGGCTGAAGCTTTCTTT
TRBJ1-2 TRBV7-2 TRBD1 few CASSPDRAGGYTF TGTGCCAGCAGCCCGGACAGGGCGGGAGGCTACACCTTC
TRBJ1-2 TRBV5-1 TRBD1 . CASSQDRVDGYTF TGCGCCAGCAGCCAGGACAGGGTAGATGGCTACACCTTC
TRBJ2-1 TRBV28 . . CASSLKSQVDEQFF TGTGCCAGCAGTTTAAAATCTCAAGTCGATGAGCAGTTCTTC
TRBJ2-5 TRBV29-1 . few CSSASSSGGETQYF TGCAGCTCCGCCAGTAGCTCCGGAGGGGAGACCCAGTACTTC
TRBJ1-2 TRBV29-1 TRBD1 . CSVPPGTGNYGYTF TGCAGCGTCCCGCCTGGGACAGGAAACTATGGCTACACCTTC
TRBJ2-7 TRBV29-1 . few CSVEGFDYEQYF TGCAGCGTTGAAGGGTTCGACTACGAGCAGTACTTC
TRBJ1-1 TRBV5-4 TRBD1 . CASSYRDRNTEAFF TGTGCCAGCAGCTACCGGGACAGGAACACTGAAGCTTTCTTT
TRBJ2-7 TRBV2 TRBD2 once CASKELAGVAPSYEQYF TGTGCCAGCAAAGAACTAGCGGGGGTCGCCCCTTCCTACGAGCAGTACTTC
TRBJ1-6 TRBV27 TRBD1 . CASRDRGNSPLHF TGTGCCAGCAGGGACAGGGGTAATTCACCCCTCCACTTT
TRBJ2-5 TRBV29-1 TRBD1 few CSVGTGETQYF TGCAGCGTCGGGACAGGGGAGACCCAGTACTTC
TRBJ1-4 TRBV6-5 . . CASSYSFSGVEKLFF TGTGCCAGCAGTTACTCTTTTAGCGGGGTTGAAAAACTGTTTTTT
TRBJ2-2 TRBV4-1 . many CASSQEGYTGELFF TGCGCCAGCAGCCAAGAAGGGTACACCGGGGAGCTGTTTTTT
TRBJ2-3 TRBV10-3 TRBD2 few CAITSGVDTQYF TGTGCCATCACCAGCGGGGTCGATACGCAGTATTTT
TRBJ2-5 TRBV12-5 TRBD2 . CASGLFFSGGALETQYF TGTGCTAGTGGTTTATTCTTTAGCGGGGGGGCTCTGGAGACCCAGTACTTC
TRBJ2-2 TRBV7-2 . . CASSLSGELFF TGTGCCAGCAGCTTATCCGGGGAGCTGTTTTTT
TRBJ2-5 TRBV4-2 . . CASSQVLGAIETQYF TGTGCCAGCAGCCAAGTGCTGGGGGCAATAGAGACCCAGTACTTC
TRBJ2-1 TRBV11-3 . . CASSLAERANSYNEQFF TGTGCCAGCAGCTTAGCCGAAAGGGCAAATTCCTACAATGAGCAGTTCTTC
TRBJ2-2 TRBV6-5 . . CASSSLSGELFF TGTGCCAGTAGTTCTCTGTCCGGGGAGCTGTTTTTT
TRBJ2-5 TRBV25-1 . many CASSEPRGQGETQYF TGTGCCAGCAGTGAACCTCGGGGGCAGGGGGAGACCCAGTACTTC
TRBJ2-1 TRBV14 . . CASSQEGAVQDNEQFF TGTGCCAGCAGCCAAGAAGGGGCGGTACAAGACAATGAGCAGTTCTTC
TRBJ2-5 TRBV7-3 . . CASSQGLGETQYF TGTGCCAGCAGCCAAGGGCTCGGGGAGACCCAGTACTTC
TRBJ1-6 TRBV7-8 . . CASSAHNSPLHF TGTGCCAGCAGCGCACACAATTCACCCCTCCACTTT
TRBJ2-5 TRBV29-1 . few CSVYGWTQETQYF TGCAGCGTTTACGGGTGGACCCAAGAGACCCAGTACTTC
TRBJ2-3 TRBV7-8 TRBD2 few CASSSRTSGGRLDTQYF TGTGCCAGCAGCTCCAGGACTAGCGGGGGGAGGTTGGATACGCAGTATTTT
TRBJ2-7 TRBV11-2 . . CASSLSGPGVEQYF TGTGCCAGCAGCTTATCGGGACCAGGGGTCGAGCAGTACTTC
TRBJ1-2 TRBV6-5 . few CASSYGEGYTF TGTGCCAGCAGTTACGGGGAAGGCTACACCTTC
TRBJ1-3 TRBV6-6 . few CASSATVSGNTIYF TGTGCCAGCAGTGCGACGGTCTCTGGAAACACCATATATTTT
TRBJ1-1 TRBV18 . . CASSESSTEAFF TGTGCCAGCTCAGAAAGTTCCACTGAAGCTTTCTTT
TRBJ2-7 TRBV25-1 TRBD1 . CASSEGTGIYEQYF TGTGCCAGCAGTGAAGGGACAGGAATCTACGAGCAGTACTTC
TRBJ2-2 TRBV11-2 . . CASSFPGLNTGELFF TGTGCCAGCAGCTTCCCGGGGCTTAATACCGGGGAGCTGTTTTTT
TRBJ2-5 TRBV29-1 . . CSVDLYRDGETQYF TGCAGCGTCGATCTATACAGGGATGGGGAGACCCAGTACTTC
TRBJ1-5 TRBV29-1 . . CSVQSGSNQPQHF TGCAGCGTACAATCGGGTAGCAATCAGCCCCAGCATTTT
TRBJ1-1 TRBV6-4 . . CASSAPGGQAFF TGTGCCAGCAGTGCCCCCGGGGGGCAGGCTTTCTTT